This is a list of T cell receptor beta chains from one sample in a study of cytomegalovirus exposure and HLA in healthy donors. Method: immunoSEQ multiplex PCR; TCRdb's copy keeps in-frame clones and lacks some. The repertoire has 150,000 to 200,000 clones, over 60% of them found once; the top ten carry about 2.2%. The sample consisted of PBMCs. All receptors come from a woman aged 45-59 years in good health and CMV-seronegative. The CDR3 runs from the conserved cysteine through the conserved F or W. Each record gives: CDR3 length, clone size, V gene, D gene, J gene, CDR3 protein, CDR3 DNA. D genes are given only for firm matches. Part of the rows lack a size; the others show once, few, many or a class for expanded clones.

>14|NA|TRBV14|NA|TRBJ2-3
CASSRWQTTDTQYF
TGTGCCAGCAGCCGATGGCAAACCACAGATACGCAGTATTTT
>11|NA|TRBV28|NA|TRBJ1-2
CASSLGAGYTF
TGTGCCAGCAGTTTGGGGGCGGGCTACACCTTC
>15|NA|TRBV5-6|NA|TRBJ2-1
CASSLGRGTYNEQFF
TGTGCCAGCAGCTTGGGCAGGGGCACCTACAATGAGCAGTTCTTC
>15|NA|TRBV28|NA|TRBJ1-4
CASGYASAANEKLFF
TGTGCCAGCGGATATGCGTCCGCGGCTAATGAAAAACTGTTTTTT
>12|few|TRBV28|NA|TRBJ2-5
CASSLRGENWYF
TGTGCCAGCAGTTTACGCGGAGAGAATTGGTACTTC
>14|once|TRBV4-2|NA|TRBJ1-5
CASSQVYSNQPQHF
TGTGCCAGCAGCCAAGTATATAGCAATCAGCCCCAGCATTTT
>13|NA|TRBV28|NA|TRBJ1-4
CASSGIFNEKLFF
TGTGCCAGCTCAGGGATATTTAATGAAAAACTGTTTTTT
>14|few|TRBV6-5|TRBD2|TRBJ2-1
CASSRSGGRNEQFF
TGTGCCAGCAGCCGTAGCGGGGGAAGAAATGAGCAGTTCTTC
>14|NA|TRBV28|NA|TRBJ2-7
CASSLIRGVGEQYF
TGTGCCAGCAGTTTAATCAGGGGGGTAGGCGAGCAGTACTTC
>18|NA|TRBV11-2|NA|TRBJ2-1
CASSRTAKPTRSGNEQFF
TGTGCCAGCAGCCGAACAGCTAAACCGACTAGAAGTGGGAATGAGCAGTTCTTC
>15|NA|TRBV10-3|NA|TRBJ2-7
CAISAGLFPSYEQYF
TGTGCCATCAGTGCAGGATTGTTCCCCTCCTACGAGCAGTACTTC
>19|NA|TRBV9|TRBD2|TRBJ2-3
CASSTDGASGRHSTDTQYF
TGTGCCAGCAGCACTGACGGGGCTAGCGGGAGGCATAGCACAGATACGCAGTATTTT
>16|once|TRBV18|TRBD1|TRBJ2-7
CASSPLGGQGSGEQYF
TGTGCCAGCTCACCACTGGGGGGACAGGGGTCCGGCGAGCAGTACTTC
>15|NA|TRBV7-9|NA|TRBJ1-6
CSSSLASGGNSPLHF
TGTTCCAGCAGCTTAGCCTCCGGGGGTAATTCACCCCTCCACTTT
>17|NA|TRBV7-2|NA|TRBJ2-1
CASSLSPARVWDNEQFF
TGTGCCAGCAGCTTAAGCCCCGCCAGGGTATGGGACAATGAGCAGTTCTTC
>12|NA|TRBV5-5|NA|TRBJ1-2
CASSFDSYGYTF
TGTGCCAGCAGCTTTGACAGCTATGGCTACACCTTC
>14|NA|TRBV4-2|NA|TRBJ2-5
CASSQEARQETQYF
TGTGCCAGCAGCCAAGAGGCCCGCCAAGAGACCCAGTACTTC
>15|few|TRBV7-6|NA|TRBJ2-3
CASSLQRTRTDTQYF
TGTGCCAGCAGCTTACAGCGGACCCGCACAGATACGCAGTATTTT
>14|NA|TRBV2|TRBD1|TRBJ1-6
CASSGQGANSPLHF
TGTGCCAGCAGTGGACAGGGGGCTAATTCACCCCTCCACTTT
>17|NA|TRBV9|TRBD2|TRBJ2-2
CASSVVPAGGQGGELFF
TGTGCCAGCAGCGTAGTCCCAGCGGGGGGCCAGGGCGGGGAGCTGTTTTTT
>13|NA|TRBV18|NA|TRBJ1-1
CASSQGQNTEAFF
TGTGCCAGCTCACAGGGACAGAACACTGAAGCTTTCTTT
>18|NA|TRBV4-3|NA|TRBJ2-6
CASSPTMPGGPGANVLTF
TGCGCCAGCAGCCCAACAATGCCCGGGGGACCTGGGGCCAACGTCCTGACTTTC
>16|NA|TRBV7-6|TRBD2|TRBJ2-3
CASSFPSGGISDTQYF
TGTGCCAGCAGCTTCCCTAGCGGGGGGATCTCCGATACGCAGTATTTT
>14|once|TRBV7-7|TRBD1|TRBJ2-3
CASSRQGNTDTQYF
TGTGCTAGCAGCCGACAGGGAAACACAGATACGCAGTATTTT
>16|NA|TRBV5-1|TRBD2|TRBJ2-2
CASRPQVGGGTGELFF
TGCGCCAGCAGACCACAGGTTGGCGGGGGAACCGGGGAGCTGTTTTTT
>15|NA|TRBV19|TRBD1|TRBJ1-2
CASSPGTGQDYGYTF
TGTGCCAGTAGTCCCGGGACAGGGCAGGATTATGGCTACACCTTC
>19|few|TRBV6-1|NA|TRBJ1-5
CASSGGGGRTGGSNQPQHF
TGTGCCAGCAGTGGGGGTGGGGGCAGGACGGGAGGGAGCAATCAGCCCCAGCATTTT
>15|few|TRBV9|NA|TRBJ2-7
CASSVGPGASYEQYF
TGTGCCAGCAGCGTAGGACCAGGGGCCTCCTACGAGCAGTACTTC
>13|few|TRBV7-9|NA|TRBJ1-2
CASSPSGVYGYTF
TGTGCCAGCAGCCCATCAGGCGTCTATGGCTACACCTTC
>11|NA|TRBV29-1|NA|TRBJ2-3
CSALLADTQYF
TGCAGCGCCCTGTTAGCAGATACGCAGTATTTT
>14|NA|TRBV6-5|NA|TRBJ2-1
CASNRRGSYNEQFF
TGTGCCAGCAATAGGAGAGGGTCCTACAATGAGCAGTTCTTC
>11|NA|TRBV6-1|NA|TRBJ1-2
CASSDEGSYTF
TGTGCCAGCAGTGATGAGGGATCATACACCTTC
>14|NA|TRBV19|TRBD1|TRBJ1-2
CASSFQGARYGYTF
TGTGCCAGTAGTTTCCAGGGGGCTCGCTATGGCTACACCTTC
>11|NA|TRBV19|NA|TRBJ1-1
CASSGRAEAFF
TGTGCCAGTAGTGGCAGGGCTGAAGCTTTCTTT
>16|NA|TRBV7-2|NA|TRBJ1-3
CASSLVRIGVGNTIYF
TGTGCCAGCAGCTTAGTTCGTATCGGGGTCGGAAACACCATATATTTT
>14|NA|TRBV7-9|NA|TRBJ1-5
CSSSWDTDNQPQHF
TGTTCCAGCAGCTGGGACACCGACAATCAGCCCCAGCATTTT
>14|once|TRBV28|NA|TRBJ2-7
CASSLRAGYYEQYF
TGTGCCAGCAGTTTACGTGCGGGGTACTACGAGCAGTACTTC
>13|NA|TRBV6-5|NA|TRBJ1-5
CASSWGYNQPQHF
TGTGCCAGCAGTTGGGGCTACAATCAGCCCCAGCATTTT
>14|NA|TRBV5-1|TRBD1|TRBJ1-2
CASSPPGQGYGYTF
TGCGCCAGCAGTCCGCCGGGACAGGGCTATGGCTACACCTTC
>14|NA|TRBV6-5|NA|TRBJ1-5
CASCREGGNQPQHF
TGTGCCAGCTGCAGGGAAGGGGGCAATCAGCCCCAGCATTTT
>16|NA|TRBV5-1|NA|TRBJ1-1
CASSLDPGSMNTEAFF
TGCGCCAGCAGCTTGGACCCGGGGAGTATGAACACTGAAGCTTTCTTT
>13|NA|TRBV30|NA|TRBJ1-4
CAWCGGKNEKLFF
TGTGCCTGGTGCGGGGGAAAAAATGAAAAACTGTTTTTT
>14|NA|TRBV28|TRBD1|TRBJ1-2
CASSLRQGNYGYTF
TGTGCCAGCAGCCTACGACAGGGGAACTATGGCTACACCTTC
>15|NA|TRBV10-3|TRBD2|TRBJ2-3
CAISEPGLAQDTQYF
TGTGCCATCAGTGAGCCGGGACTAGCCCAAGATACGCAGTATTTT
>15|NA|TRBV14|NA|TRBJ2-1
CASSQGRGSYNEQFF
TGTGCCAGCAGCCAAGGGCGGGGAAGCTACAATGAGCAGTTCTTC